The T cell receptor (beta chain) described here comes from a study of blood T cell repertoires in COVID-19. Study summary: Sources were T cells, B-cell-depleted T cells, or PBMCs; the material itself was cDNA or gDNA.

The germline V gene has CDR1 SEHNR and CDR2 FQNEAQ (reference sequence). The CDR3 is 17 amino acids. J gave up 7 bases and V 6 bases, and 17 bases lay outside the gene matches. Assay: immunoSEQ multiplex PCR; the TCRdb copy retains only in-frame clones and omits some. The table lists 250,000 or so clones, around 87% of them singletons. Participants were aged 18 to 89 years from approximately 23 US areas. Two negative PCRs, clearance, or symptom resolution characterized the recovered Cohort 3 donors. In its sample, this clone was seen once. Specimen: PBMCs or T cells enriched from blood (not recorded which). The chain links TRBV7-9 to TRBJ2-2; the match to TRBD1 covers 7 bases. The receptor was derived from a woman between 50 and 59 years old who had recovered from COVID-19. CDR3 loop: CASRHPTGVLQGGELFF. The CDR3, as DNA: TGTGCCAGCAGACATCCAACAGGGGTTCTTCAAGGCGGGGAGCTGTTTTTT. The entire variable domain, with the rest obtained from reference TRBV7-9 and TRBJ2-2, is as follows: DTGVSQNPRHKITKRGQNVTFRCDPISEHNRLYWYRQTLGQGPEFLTYFQNEAQLEKSRLLSDRFSAERPKGSFSTLEIQRTEQGDSAMYLCASRHPTGVLQGGELFFGEGSRLTVL.